The sequence of this TCR beta chain was determined in a study of technical replicates of blood from a handful of donors. This table comes from immunoSEQ multiplex PCR, and its TCRdb copy is limited to in-frame clones, with some not included. Here the sample spans more than 90,000 clones, 95% being singletons. Input material: T cells isolated from PBMCs. The clonotype was recovered from a human donor in good health.

The chain's CDR3 is CASSQESANNWDEQFF. Written as DNA, the CDR3 is TGCGCCAGCAGCCAGGAAAGCGCGAATAATTGGGATGAGCAGTTCTTC. The rearrangement joins TRBV4-1 to TRBJ2-1; no clear D. CDR3 length: 16 residues. The V gene lost 3 bases and the J gene lost 8 bases, with 20 bases spanning the gap. In germline, CDR1 is MGHRA, CDR2 YSYEKL.